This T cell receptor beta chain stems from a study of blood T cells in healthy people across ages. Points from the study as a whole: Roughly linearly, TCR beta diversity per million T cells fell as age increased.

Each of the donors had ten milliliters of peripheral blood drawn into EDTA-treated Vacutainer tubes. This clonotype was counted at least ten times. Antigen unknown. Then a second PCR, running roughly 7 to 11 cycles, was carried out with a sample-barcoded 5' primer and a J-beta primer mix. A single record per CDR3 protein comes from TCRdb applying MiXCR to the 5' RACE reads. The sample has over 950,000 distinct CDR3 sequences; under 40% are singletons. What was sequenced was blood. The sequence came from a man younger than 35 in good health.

The CDR3 spells CASSLTGAYGYTF. In DNA form, the CDR3 reads TGTGCCAGCAGTTTGACAGGGGCCTATGGCTACACCTTC. The chain links TRBV12-3 or TRBV12-4 to TRBJ1-2, with TRBD1 matching 8 bases. The CDR3 has 13 residues. V dropped 3 bases and J dropped 4; count of bases not matched to a gene: 1.